These 10 T cell receptor beta chains were sequenced from one sample in a study of shared clonotypes between healthy human individuals. Profiled with immunoSEQ multiplex PCR; TCRdb holds only in-frame clones, not every one. The sample yields roughly 2,300,000 clones, approximately 90% seen once. The specimen sequenced was naive CD4+ T cells from PBMCs. The subset is: CD45RA+ positively selected. These TCRs come from a man between 18 and 29 years old in good health. Some clones in this sample may be carry-over from other donors' samples.

CDR3 protein: CASRTNRDRRSNQPQHF. Written as DNA, the CDR3 is TGTGCCAGCAGGACGAACCGGGACAGGCGAAGCAATCAGCCCCAGCATTTT. V usage is TRBV28 and J usage is TRBJ1-5; 8 nucleotides agree with TRBD1. Germline CDR1 MDHEN, CDR2 SYDVKM. The CDR3 runs to 17 residues. After removal of 6 bases from V and 1 base from J, the junction contained 11 bases not matched to a gene.

Comments on this clone: Other DNA sequences in the same sample also yield this CDR3. The chain combines TRBV9 with TRBJ2-7; the D gene is possibly TRBD1 (6 bases). Germline-derived CDR1 and CDR2 are SGDLS and YYNGEE. The CDR3 runs to 13 residues. The V gene lost 0 bases and the J gene lost 6 bases, with 10 bases spanning the gap. The CDR3 DNA reads as TGTGCCAGCAGCGTAGATGTCAGGGGCGAGCAGTACTTC. Translating it yields CASSVDVRGEQYF.

The chain joins TRBV7-2 to TRBJ1-2, with D possibly being TRBD1 (5 bases). Deletions cut 5 bases from V and 11 bases from J, with 15 bases between. Looked up from germline, CDR1 is SGHTA and CDR2 is FQGNSA. The CDR3 spans 12 residues. The CDR3 region has the DNA TGTGCCAGCAGCCGGAGGCGGGGGTGGTACACCTTC. It encodes CASSRRRGWYTF.

The rearrangement uses TRBV7-9 and TRBJ2-1; D gene ambiguous. Germline assignment: CDR1 SEHNR and CDR2 FQNEAQ (reference sequence). The CDR3 runs to 12 residues. With 5 bases removed from V and 5 bases from J, the gap between germline ends came to 7 bases. CDR3 nucleotide sequence: TGTGCCAGCAGCCAAACGGACAATGAGCAGTTCTTC. Translated, it gives CASSQTDNEQFF.

The V call is TRBV7-3, the J call TRBJ2-1, with 10 bases that match TRBD2. CDR1 and CDR2 (germline): SGHTA, FQGTGA. The J segment lost 7 bases and the V segment lost 5 bases, leaving 8 bases of the junction unmatched. The CDR3 length is 15 residues. This CDR3 reads CASSPMASGGNEQFF. DNA of the CDR3: TGTGCCAGCAGCCCTATGGCTAGCGGGGGTAATGAGCAGTTCTTC.

The chain employs TRBV18 and TRBJ1-2; TRBD1 might be the D (6 bases). In germline, CDR1 is KGHSH, CDR2 LQKENI. The CDR3 covers 13 residues. The germline V and J ends were trimmed by 5 bases and 2 bases, with 9 bases remaining between them. The CDR3 nucleotides read TGTGCCAGCTCAGAGGACAGAAACTATGGCTACACCTTC. It is translated as CASSEDRNYGYTF.

This chain connects TRBV18 to TRBJ2-2; D possibly corresponds to TRBD2 (5 bases). This CDR3 has 17 amino acids. V was trimmed by 3 bases and J by 0 bases, leaving 14 bases between them. Germline V lookup: CDR1 KGHSH, CDR2 LQKENI. CDR3 residues: CASSPILGSANTGELFF. CDR3 coding DNA: TGTGCCAGCTCACCTATTTTAGGGAGCGCGAACACCGGGGAGCTGTTTTTT.

The chain is built from TRBV29-1 and TRBJ1-2; 9 nucleotides match TRBD1. V lost 4 bases to trimming and J lost 7 bases; unmatched junction nucleotides: 4. Germline CDR1 is SQVTM and CDR2 is ANQGSEA. The CDR3 runs 12 residues. CDR3 protein: CSVAGQGSGYTF. CDR3 coding DNA: TGCAGCGTTGCGGGACAGGGAAGTGGCTACACCTTC.

The V call is TRBV6-5, the J call TRBJ1-2, with D tentatively TRBD1 (6 bases). Germline assignment: CDR1 MNHEY and CDR2 SVGAGI. V was pared by 4 bases and J by 7 bases, with 16 bases between. The CDR3 runs 14 residues. DNA for the CDR3: TGTGCCAGCAGTTTCCAACAGGGAACGGGTGGCTACACCTTC. Its protein product is CASSFQQGTGGYTF.

The V gene is TRBV11-2, the J gene TRBJ2-5, with 9 bases matching TRBD2. Germline V gives CDR1 SGHAT, CDR2 FQNNGV. This CDR3 contains 15 residues. V gave up 1 base and J gave up 4 bases; unmatched junction bases: 4. The CDR3 sequence is CASSLGVSGRETQYF. The DNA of the CDR3 is TGTGCCAGCAGCTTAGGGGTTAGCGGGAGAGAGACCCAGTACTTC.